The 10 T cell receptor beta chains given below trace back to one sample, sequenced in a study of identical twins. One entry per CDR3 protein results from TCRdb running MiXCR on the 5' RACE reads. The sample yields some 690,000 distinct CDR3 sequences, over 20% seen once. These same records also appear under a second study, on T cells expressing NK-cell markers.

Sequenced input: PBMCs. Receptor source: a woman under 30 in good health.

The rearrangement uses TRBV6-1 and TRBJ2-7; perhaps TRBD2 as D (6 bases). Trimming took 3 bases from V and 1 from J, leaving 16 bases between them. This CDR3 comprises 16 residues. The germline gives CDR1 MNHNS, CDR2 SASEGT. CDR3 sequence: CASSDQGGPRSYEQYF. The DNA of the CDR3 is TGTGCCAGCAGTGACCAGGGAGGCCCTCGGTCCTACGAGCAGTACTTC.

This clonotype was seen many times. The chain joins TRBV9 to TRBJ1-6; D is unclear. CDR1 is SGDLS, CDR2 YYNGEE, per germline. This CDR3 is built from 13 residues. V was shortened by 0 bases and J by 8 bases, with 6 bases between the two germline ends. The chain's CDR3 is CASSVGADSPLHF. DNA of the CDR3: TGTGCCAGCAGCGTAGGGGCCGATTCACCCCTCCACTTT.

This clonotype was found a few times. This chain links TRBV5-1 with TRBJ2-7; 7 bases are shared with TRBD1. J lost 6 bases, V lost 0 bases, and 9 bases had no gene match. This CDR3 has 15 amino acids. In germline, CDR1 is SGHRS, CDR2 YFSETQ. The CDR3 DNA follows: TGCGCCAGCAGCTTGGTTCAAGGGGGCTTGGGCGAGCAGTACTTC. Translation gives CASSLVQGGLGEQYF.

This clonotype occurred a few times. The chain recombines TRBV29-1 with TRBJ2-1, with D possibly matching TRBD2 (5 bases). The germline V gene encodes CDR1 SQVTM and CDR2 ANQGSEA. V lost 7 bases and J lost 4, with 11 bases in between. This CDR3 comprises 12 residues. CDR3 sequence: CSGKTGYNEQFF. In DNA form, the CDR3 reads TGCAGCGGGAAGACGGGATACAATGAGCAGTTCTTC.

The genes are TRBV9 and TRBJ2-1, with unresolved D. CDR1 is SGDLS, CDR2 YYNGEE, per germline. The V end was cut by 4 bases, the J end by 6 bases, with 14 bases between. This CDR3 spans 14 amino acids. CDR3: CASSPKRWGNEQFF. The CDR3 bases are TGTGCCAGCAGCCCTAAGCGATGGGGCAATGAGCAGTTCTTC.

There are a few counts of this clonotype. CDR3 coding DNA: TGTGCCAGCAGCCCCCATTTCACTGAAGCTTTCTTT. It encodes CASSPHFTEAFF. The chain links TRBV14 to TRBJ1-1; D remains ambiguous. The CDR3 runs 12 residues. CDR1 is SGHDN, CDR2 FVKESK, per germline. Trimming pared 4 bases from V and 4 bases from J, leaving 7 bases between.

This clonotype turned up a few times. The chain combines TRBV5-1 with TRBJ1-1, with no clear D. CDR3 length: 14 residues. V was clipped by 5 bases and J by 7 bases, with 18 bases between them. CDR1 and CDR2 (germline): SGHRS, YFSETQ. CDR3 bases: TGCGCCAGCAGACGAGCCCGGGGAGCTGATGAAGCTTTCTTT. Translating gives CASRRARGADEAFF.

The J gene is TRBJ2-1, the V gene TRBV27; 7 positions agree with TRBD2. CDR3 size: 16 residues. The V segment lost 5 bases and the J segment 5 bases; nucleotides outside the gene matches: 12. CDR1 and CDR2 (germline): MNHEY, SMNVEV (reference sequence). CDR3 bases: TGTGCCAGCAGTCTCCTGCGGGAGCCGAGGGACAATGAGCAGTTCTTC. Protein: CASSLLREPRDNEQFF.

V usage is TRBV5-5 and J usage is TRBJ2-7; no definite D call. The CDR3 extends over 13 amino acids. Germline lookup yields CDR1 SGHKS and CDR2 YYEKEE (reference sequence). Trimming pared 4 bases from V and 7 bases from J, leaving 15 bases between. The CDR3, as DNA: TGTGCCAGCAGCCCCGGGCCAGTTGATGAGCAGTACTTC. This gives the protein CASSPGPVDEQYF.

In this sample, this clonotype turned up many times. This chain uses TRBV6-1 with TRBJ1-1; 7 bases map to TRBD1. CDR3 size: 14 residues. CDR1 is MNHNS and CDR2 is SASEGT in the germline V gene. Trimming removed 6 bases from V and 5 bases from J; junction bases left unmatched: 9. The CDR3 DNA reads TGTGCCAGCAGACGAAGACAGGGCACGACTGAAGCTTTCTTT. This gives the protein CASRRRQGTTEAFF.